The clone carrying this TCR beta chain was detected once. Antigen specificity is unknown. The data were obtained in a study of T cells after yellow fever vaccination. About the research overall: Fractions of limited cellularity were prepared by means of SMART-Seq v4 Ultra Low Input.

V lost 6 bases and J 2 bases, leaving 17 bases between the germline ends. Germline assignment: CDR1 MDHEN and CDR2 SYDVKM. The CDR3 is 16 amino acids. General study findings and limits: Clones from primary vaccination mostly reappeared after the booster (roughly 95% CD4, around 90% CD8). FACS-sorted repertoires could harbor abundant contaminating bulk-population clonotypes. The secondary response showed a weaker magnitude and a faster peak, day 5 versus 15.

TCRdb re-called the 5' RACE reads through MiXCR, storing one row per CDR3 protein. The sample has 500,000 to 650,000 distinct CDR3 sequences, around 12% seen once. The sequenced sample was PBMCs, obtained on the day of the yellow fever booster vaccination. This chain joins TRBV28 and TRBJ2-1; possible D gene TRBD2, 5 bases. This sequence was found in a man younger than 45 who received the YFV17D yellow fever vaccine. CDR3 sequence reads: CASSDPGISPYNEQFF. CDR3 DNA: TGTGCCAGCAGCGATCCCGGGATCTCCCCCTACAATGAGCAGTTCTTC.